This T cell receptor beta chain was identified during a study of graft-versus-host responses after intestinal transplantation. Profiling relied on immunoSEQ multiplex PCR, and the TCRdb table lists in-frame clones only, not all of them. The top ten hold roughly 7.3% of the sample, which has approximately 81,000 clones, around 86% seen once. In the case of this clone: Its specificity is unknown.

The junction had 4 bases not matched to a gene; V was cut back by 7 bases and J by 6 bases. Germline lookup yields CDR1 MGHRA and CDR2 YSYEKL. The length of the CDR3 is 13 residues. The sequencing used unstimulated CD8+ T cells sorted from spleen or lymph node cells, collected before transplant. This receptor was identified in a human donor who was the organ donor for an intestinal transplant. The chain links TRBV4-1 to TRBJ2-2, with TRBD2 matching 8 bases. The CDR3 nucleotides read TGCGCCAGCACGAATAGCGGGGCCGGGGAGCTGTTTTTT. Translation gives CASTNSGAGELFF.